This T cell receptor (beta chain) was retrieved from a study of Ad26.COV2.S vaccination and SARS-CoV-2 variants (dated by TCRdb to about 2021). As for the study more broadly: Donors in the vaccine arm were drawn from COV1001, a phase I-IIa trial of Ad26.COV2.S in healthy adults that was multicentre, randomized, double-blind and placebo-controlled. Ad26.COV2.S was given intramuscularly at 5x10^10 or 1x10^11 viral particles, as a single shot or as two shots 56 days apart. Trial participants were randomized into five groups of five, in which low-dose or high-dose Ad26.COV2.S was given once or twice, or placebo was given on both occasions. The TCR-sequenced set comprised around 30 samples: some 20 Ad26.COV2.S vaccine recipients, 5 placebo recipients and 8 SARS-CoV-2 convalescent individuals. The specificity and breadth of SARS-CoV-2-reactive T cell receptors after Ad26.COV2.S vaccination were assessed by TCRbeta repertoire sequencing. Investigators did not know the trial group allocation while performing experiments and assessing outcomes. The full study reports these points: After vaccination, spike-specific CD8+ and CD4+ T cell responses were reported to show substantial breadth. Vaccine and placebo recipients had comparable non-spike TCR breadth, which fits with the vaccine containing only spike. Higher spike-specific TCR breadth was observed in Ad26.COV2.S recipients than in placebo recipients (P = 0.0014). It was noted by the authors that total T cell responses may have been underestimated by the TCR breadth and depth analyses. The study was not powered to compare responses between vaccine doses or regimens.

The sample's treatment or condition, from its label and the paper: some 20 received Ad26.COV2.S at low or high dose, single or two shots; about 5 received placebo; per-sample allocation not given. Repertoires of vaccine and placebo recipients were sequenced from samples collected on day 63 after the first injection. Between 29 July and 7 August 2020, Cohort 1b enrolled 20 to 30 adults aged 18-55 years at one site in Boston, USA. Ad26.COV2.S was a replication-incompetent adenovirus type 26 vector that expressed a prefusion-stabilized SARS-CoV-2 spike protein derived from the original Wuhan strain. As regards this clone: It lacks a known antigen. No base-level quality is on record; no much larger clone is a single base apart.

The immunoSEQ Assay was used to sequence TCRbeta CDR3 regions. After extraction, genomic DNA underwent amplification by bias-controlled multiplex PCR, followed by high-throughput sequencing. The authors processed their data as follows. To quantify the absolute abundance of every unique TCRbeta CDR3 region, sequences were collapsed and filtered. T cell fraction was estimated by normalizing TCRbeta template counts to usable DNA, which was measured by amplifying reference genes present in all nucleated cells. Repertoire TCRs were annotated as SARS-CoV-2-specific when V gene, CDR3 amino acid sequence and J gene were exactly matched to a known reactive TCR set. The reference SARS-CoV-2 TCR set was derived from MIRA and filtered for enrichment in COVID-19-positive ImmuneCODE repertoires, a step that removed public or cross-reactive TCRs. Using the MIRA antigens, annotated TCRs were further analysed by specific ORF or by position within an ORF. Breadth was defined as the number of annotated unique rearrangements divided by the total number of unique productive rearrangements, and depth was defined as the summed frequency of the annotated unique rearrangements. Group comparisons of TCR breadth used two-sided Wilcoxon rank-sum tests. The immuneACCESS repertoire file appears here via TCRdb, limited to in-frame rearrangements. These files lack a portion of the clones; in checked studies, under half of the deficit traces to unresolved V genes, and the cause of the others is not known. V and J calls and clone size come straight from that table; D and trimming were deduced from the DNA. The sample table records about 350,000 clones; less than 90% of these occur just once. The ten biggest clones cover around 11% of the sample.

The germline ends are 14 bases apart after V is trimmed by 10 bases and J by 1 base. CDR1 MNHEY and CDR2 SVGAGI are derived from the germline V gene. CDR3 length: 14 amino acids, cysteine to phenylalanine. The DNA shown is the 42-base CDR3, in frame from base 1. The sequence came from a person between 18 and 60 years old who received the Ad26.COV2.S COVID-19 vaccine or a placebo. The material sequenced was peripheral blood, taken in a trial of Ad26.COV2.S vaccine versus placebo. The chain employs TRBV6-5 and TRBJ2-4; the D match is possibly TRBD1 or TRBD2, with 5 bases aligned in each. The nucleotide sequence reads as follows: TGTGCCACCGCAGGGAGTTTCGCCAAAAACATTCAGTACTTC. It specifies CATAGSFAKNIQYF.